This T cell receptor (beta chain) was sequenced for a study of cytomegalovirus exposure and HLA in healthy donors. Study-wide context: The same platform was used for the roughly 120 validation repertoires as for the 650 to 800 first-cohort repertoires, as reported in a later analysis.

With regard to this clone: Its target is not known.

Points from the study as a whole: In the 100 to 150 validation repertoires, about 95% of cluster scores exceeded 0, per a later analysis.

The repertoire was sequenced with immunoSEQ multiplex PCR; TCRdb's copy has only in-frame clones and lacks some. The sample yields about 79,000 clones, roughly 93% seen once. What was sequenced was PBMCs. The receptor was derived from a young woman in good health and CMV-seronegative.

The CDR3 nucleotides are TGTGCCAGCAGTTTAAAGGGCCTCCGGAGGGACACCGGGGAGCTGTTTTTT. Translated, it gives CASSLKGLRRDTGELFF. The chain carries TRBV28 and TRBJ2-2, with D perhaps matching TRBD2 (6 bases). Between the trimmed V and J ends, which lost 2 bases and 3 bases, there was a span of 16 bases. From germline, CDR1 is MDHEN and CDR2 SYDVKM. The CDR3 spans 17 residues. The full variable domain, in which reference TRBV28 and TRBJ2-2 provide the parts outside the CDR3, is DVKVTQSSRYLVKRTGEKVFLECVQDMDHENMFWYRQDPGLGLRLIYFSYDVKMKEKGDIPEGYSVSREKKERFSLILESASTNQTSMYLCASSLKGLRRDTGELFFGEGSRLTVL.